These 26 T cell receptor beta chains were sequenced from one sample in a study of T cells expressing NK-cell markers. TCRdb reprocessed the 5' RACE reads; each CDR3 protein has one entry and no DNA is given. The data include 400,000 or so distinct CDR3 sequences; the top ten clones carry roughly 10%. Material for sequencing was blood T cells: a sorted CD56 or NKG2C T cell subset, CD4+ or CD8+ T cells, or bulk PBMC T cells (not recorded which). These receptors all come from a woman aged 45-59 years in good health.

The chain has TRBV20-1 and TRBJ2-3. Germline V gene lookup returns CDR1 DFQATT and CDR2 SNEGSKA (reference sequence). The CDR3 consists of 12 residues. The CDR3 is CSAIGAADTQYF.

This chain connects TRBV10-3 to TRBJ2-1; TCRdb designates TRBD1, a call that cannot be tested without DNA. The CDR3 spans 15 residues. Germline loops: CDR1 ENHRY, CDR2 SYGVKD. CDR3 sequence: CAISEQGARGNEQFF.

This CDR3 is CASSYSVPDTQYF. The J gene is TRBJ2-3, the V gene TRBV6-2 or TRBV6-3. There are 13 residues in the CDR3. CDR1 MNHEY and CDR2 SVGEGT come from the germline V gene.

The V call is TRBV11-2, the J call TRBJ2-2; the TCRdb D gene call, TRBD1, has no DNA to confirm it. The germline V gene encodes CDR1 SGHAT and CDR2 FQNNGV. The CDR3 consists of 14 residues. This CDR3 reads CASSSGTNTGELFF.

The chain recombines TRBV7-8 with TRBJ1-4; no DNA is available, so the TRBD1 call from TCRdb remains unchecked. Germline assignment: CDR1 SGHVS and CDR2 FQNEAQ. The CDR3 extends over 14 amino acids. CDR3 in amino acids: CASSPRDRGEKLFF.

The chain is built from TRBV28 and TRBJ2-5; TCRdb designates TRBD2, a call that cannot be tested without DNA. The CDR3 spans 16 residues. Germline CDR1 reads MDHEN; CDR2 reads SYDVKM. CDR3 sequence reads: CASSLGLAGTGSTQYF.

The rearrangement joins TRBV15 to TRBJ2-1. The CDR3 covers 11 residues. The germline V gene has CDR1 LNHNV and CDR2 YYDKDF (reference sequence). CDR3 sequence reads: CATTQEAEQFF.

V gene TRBV20-1 combines with J gene TRBJ1-4. CDR3 size: 12 residues. Germline V gene sequence: CDR1 DFQATT, CDR2 SNEGSKA (reference sequence). The CDR3 loop reads CSAKGWGEKLFF.

This chain uses TRBV28 with TRBJ2-6; TCRdb picks TRBD1, but there is no DNA to check that call. The CDR3 spans 16 residues. The V gene's germline CDR1 is MDHEN and CDR2 SYDVKM. CDR3 sequence: CASSTTGPSGANVLTF.

The chain joins TRBV29-1 to TRBJ2-1; TCRdb proposes TRBD2, but this gene call is untestable without DNA. CDR3 length: 14 amino acids. Germline V gene data show CDR1 as SQVTM and CDR2 as ANQGSEA. The CDR3 reads CSVDDRTSSWEQFF.

This chain connects TRBV6-2 or TRBV6-3 to TRBJ2-7; TCRdb reports TRBD2, a call that lacks DNA to check it against. The CDR3 totals 14 residues. Germline-derived CDR1 and CDR2 are MNHEY and SVGEGT. CDR3: CASSFVAGEYEQYF.

This chain joins TRBV9 and TRBJ2-1. CDR1 and CDR2 (germline): SGDLS, YYNGEE. The CDR3 consists of 14 residues. Here the CDR3 reads CASGPESSYNEQFF.

J is TRBJ2-7 and V is TRBV3-1. The CDR3 covers 14 residues. Per the germline V gene, CDR1 is LGHDT and CDR2 is YNNKEL (reference sequence). This CDR3 reads CASSQQTYTYEQYF.

The chain is built from TRBV30 and TRBJ2-6. CDR3 length: 15 amino acids. Germline V gene sequence: CDR1 GTSNPN, CDR2 SVGIG (reference sequence). The CDR3 region is CAWSDNLKGANVLTF.

The J gene is TRBJ2-1, the V gene TRBV12-3 or TRBV12-4; TCRdb names TRBD2, which stays unverified in the absence of DNA. This CDR3 is built from 13 residues. The CDR3 protein is CASSPPFLARQFF.

This chain connects TRBV11-2 to TRBJ2-5; the D gene TCRdb calls, TRBD1, cannot be checked with no DNA. Per germline, CDR1 SGHAT and CDR2 FQNNGV. This CDR3 has 15 amino acids. The CDR3 sequence: CASSWETGAQETQYF.

The V gene is TRBV24-1, the J gene TRBJ1-1; the D call from TCRdb, TRBD1, cannot be confirmed without DNA. The germline V gene encodes CDR1 KGHDR and CDR2 SFDVKD. The CDR3 consists of 13 residues. CDR3 amino acids: CATSDSPGQEAFF.

V and J are TRBV7-8 and TRBJ2-1; TCRdb returns TRBD2, unconfirmable since there is no DNA. The CDR3 has 20 residues. Germline values: CDR1 SGHVS, CDR2 FQNEAQ. The CDR3 loop is CASSLERYSGGRTSYNEQFF.

This rearrangement joins TRBV28 to TRBJ2-1; TCRdb proposes TRBD1, but this gene call is untestable without DNA. Germline assignment: CDR1 MDHEN and CDR2 SYDVKM. The CDR3 loop spans 13 amino acids. CDR3 protein: CASSFSTGNEQFF.

The CDR3 sequence is CSVGGRDEQFF. This chain links TRBV29-1 with TRBJ2-1; the D call of TRBD1 rests on TCRdb alone, since no DNA is present to check it. The CDR3 length is 11 residues. Germline CDR1 reads SQVTM; CDR2 reads ANQGSEA.

The V gene is TRBV11-3, the J gene TRBJ2-5; TCRdb indicates TRBD2, and absent DNA this call remains unverified. Germline-derived CDR1 and CDR2 are SGHNT and YENEEA. The CDR3 consists of 14 residues. The CDR3 region is CASSSSSGRETQYF.

The chain joins TRBV24-1 to TRBJ2-3; TCRdb proposes TRBD1, but this gene call is untestable without DNA. The CDR3 covers 17 residues. CDR1 KGHDR and CDR2 SFDVKD come from the germline V gene. The chain's CDR3 is CATSPAGTAGGTDTQYF.

The V gene is TRBV19, the J gene TRBJ2-1; TCRdb proposes TRBD2, but this gene call is untestable without DNA. The germline V gene has CDR1 LNHDA and CDR2 SQIVND (reference sequence). The CDR3 runs to 13 residues. CDR3 sequence: CASGGGRADEQFF.

The chain joins TRBV5-1 to TRBJ2-5; TCRdb selects TRBD1, and the lack of DNA leaves this call unchecked. CDR1 and CDR2 from the germline V gene are SGHRS and YFSETQ. The length of the CDR3 is 15 residues. CDR3 loop: CASSLEGDFAETQYF.

The rearrangement links TRBV3-1 to TRBJ2-1; TCRdb's D call of TRBD1 is untestable without DNA. The V gene's germline CDR1 is LGHDT and CDR2 YNNKEL (reference sequence). The CDR3 is made up of 15 amino acids. The CDR3 loop is CASSQLATTGNEQFF.

The chain recombines TRBV21-1 with TRBJ2-1; lacking DNA, the TRBD2 call made by TCRdb goes unchecked. TRBV21-1 is noted as a pseudogene. The CDR3 sequence is 16 residues long. The CDR3 here is CASTPLGLYAYNEQFF.